The clone carrying this TCR beta chain has ten or more counts. Its antigen is currently unknown. The entire patient cohort was treatment-naive prior to thyroid surgery. These data belong to a study of metastatic and nonmetastatic thyroid tumors. The wider study: Peripheral blood and tumor or nodule samples from malignant and benign thyroid patients were compared.

CDR1 is DFQATT and CDR2 is SNEGSKA in the germline V gene (reference sequence). This CDR3 spans 13 amino acids. Losses at the gene ends were 6 bases for V and 1 base for J; bases not matched to a gene: 4. As originally analysed: Building a distant-metastasis classifier for papillary thyroid cancer drew on CDR3 differences across clinicopathological groups. TCRdb reprocessed the PCR reads via MiXCR. V and J calls and clone size were set by TCRdb, not the authors. Among some 25,000 clones, roughly 19% were seen once, and the ten largest hold roughly 5.1%. General observations from the study: Patients with malignant thyroid tumors reportedly had significantly higher TCR beta diversity than those with benign nodules, in blood and tumor.

This receptor was obtained from a male donor with papillary thyroid cancer or a benign thyroid nodule (not recorded which). Some clones in this sample may be carry-over from other donors' samples. V is TRBV20-1 and J is TRBJ2-3; 7 nucleotides agree with TRBD1. The sample was blood. The CDR3 sequence: CSAGGIGTDTQYF. For the CDR3, the DNA is TGCAGTGCAGGGGGCATCGGCACAGATACGCAGTATTTT.